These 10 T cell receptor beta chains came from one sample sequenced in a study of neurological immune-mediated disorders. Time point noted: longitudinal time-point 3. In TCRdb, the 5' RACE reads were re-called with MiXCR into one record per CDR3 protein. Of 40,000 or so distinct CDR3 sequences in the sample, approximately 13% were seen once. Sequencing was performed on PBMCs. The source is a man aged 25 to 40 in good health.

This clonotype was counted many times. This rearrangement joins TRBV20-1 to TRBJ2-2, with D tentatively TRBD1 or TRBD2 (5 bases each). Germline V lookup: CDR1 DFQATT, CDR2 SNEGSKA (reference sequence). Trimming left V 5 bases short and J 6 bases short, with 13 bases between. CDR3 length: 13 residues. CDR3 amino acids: CSAAGAGAGELFF. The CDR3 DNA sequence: TGCAGTGCTGCCGGGGCTGGGGCCGGGGAGCTGTTTTTT.

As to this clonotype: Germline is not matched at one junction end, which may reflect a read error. The CDR3 DNA is TGTGTCAGCAGCCAAGATAGTGGACAGGCATCTTCACCCCTCCACTTT. Residues: CVSSQDSGQASSPLHF. The chain uses TRBV4-2 and TRBJ1-6, with 7 bases that match TRBD1. The length of the CDR3 is 16 residues. Per germline, CDR1 LGHNA and CDR2 YNFKEQ.

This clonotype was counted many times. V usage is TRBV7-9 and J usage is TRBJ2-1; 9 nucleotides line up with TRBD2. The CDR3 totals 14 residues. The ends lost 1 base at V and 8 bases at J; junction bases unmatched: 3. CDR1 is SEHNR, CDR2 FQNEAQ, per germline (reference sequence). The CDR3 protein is CASSLVGTSYEQFF. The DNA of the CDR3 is TGTGCCAGCAGCTTAGTCGGGACTAGCTATGAGCAGTTCTTC.

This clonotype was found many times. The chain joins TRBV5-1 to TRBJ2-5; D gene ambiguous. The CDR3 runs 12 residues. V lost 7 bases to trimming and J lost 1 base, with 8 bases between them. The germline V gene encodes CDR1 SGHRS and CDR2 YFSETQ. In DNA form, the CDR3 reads TGCGCCAGCGCCCACACCCAAGAGACCCAGTACTTC. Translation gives CASAHTQETQYF.

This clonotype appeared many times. CDR3 in DNA: TGCAGTGCTAAGGGCTTTGAAGCTTTCTTT. It yields the protein CSAKGFEAFF. The rearrangement links TRBV20-1 to TRBJ1-1; the D is unclear. This CDR3 has 10 amino acids. The V gene lost 4 bases and the J gene lost 7 bases, with 7 bases spanning the gap. Per germline, CDR1 DFQATT and CDR2 SNEGSKA (reference sequence).

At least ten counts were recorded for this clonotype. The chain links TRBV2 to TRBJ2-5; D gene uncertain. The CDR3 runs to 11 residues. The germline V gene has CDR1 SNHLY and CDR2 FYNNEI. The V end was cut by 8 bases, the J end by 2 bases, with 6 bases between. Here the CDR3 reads CASSVQETQYF. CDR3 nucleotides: TGTGCCAGCTCCGTTCAAGAGACCCAGTACTTC.

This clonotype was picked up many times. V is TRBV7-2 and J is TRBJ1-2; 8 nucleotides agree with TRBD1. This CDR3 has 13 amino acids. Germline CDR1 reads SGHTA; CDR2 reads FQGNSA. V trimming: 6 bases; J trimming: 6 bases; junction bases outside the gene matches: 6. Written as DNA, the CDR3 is TGTGCCAGCAGAGACGGACAGGGAAATGGCTACACCTTC. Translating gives CASRDGQGNGYTF.

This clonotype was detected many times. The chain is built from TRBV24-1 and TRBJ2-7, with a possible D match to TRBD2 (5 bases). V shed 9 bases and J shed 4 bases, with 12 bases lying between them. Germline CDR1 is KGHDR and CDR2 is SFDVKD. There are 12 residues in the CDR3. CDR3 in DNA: TGTGCCACCGCCGGACTGCCTTACGAGCAGTACTTC. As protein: CATAGLPYEQYF.

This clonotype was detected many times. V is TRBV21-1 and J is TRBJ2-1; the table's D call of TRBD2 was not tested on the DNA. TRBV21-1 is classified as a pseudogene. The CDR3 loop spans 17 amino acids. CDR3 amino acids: CASSREGPSGKHNEQFF. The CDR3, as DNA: TGTGCCAGCAGCAGAGAGGGACCTAGCGGGAAACACAATGAGCAGTTCTTC.

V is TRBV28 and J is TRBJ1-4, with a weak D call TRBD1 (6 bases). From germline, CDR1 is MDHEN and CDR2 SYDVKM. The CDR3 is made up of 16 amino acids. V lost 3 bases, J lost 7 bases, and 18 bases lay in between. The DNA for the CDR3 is TGTGCCAGCAGTTTCTTATTAGGGACACGAGGTGAAAAACTGTTTTTT. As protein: CASSFLLGTRGEKLFF.